The 3 T cell receptor beta chains listed next were all sequenced from one sample in a study of pediatric ulcerative colitis. Only in-frame clones appear in the TCRdb table, and some are missing; sequencing was by immunoSEQ multiplex PCR. The sample records a few thousand clones, 89% being singletons. Material for sequencing was blood. These receptor sequences come from a boy between 10 and 17 years old with mild ulcerative colitis.

V usage is TRBV28 and J usage is TRBJ1-3; D call uncertain. Germline V gene data show CDR1 as MDHEN and CDR2 as SYDVKM. V was shortened by 3 bases and J by 0 bases, with 9 bases between the two germline ends. CDR3 length: 15 residues. The CDR3 loop is CASSLQGYSGNTIYF. The CDR3 nucleotides are TGTGCCAGCAGTTTGCAAGGTTACTCTGGAAACACCATATATTTT.

The chain joins TRBV4-1 to TRBJ1-6; 7 nucleotides agree with TRBD1. Per germline, CDR1 MGHRA and CDR2 YSYEKL. V was clipped by 1 base and J by 4 bases; unmatched bases: 10. The CDR3 is 18 amino acids. CDR3 sequence reads: CASSQARQGFHYNSPLHF. The CDR3 DNA is TGCGCCAGCAGCCAAGCCCGACAGGGTTTTCATTATAATTCACCCCTCCACTTT.

V is TRBV6-1 and J is TRBJ2-1; D not certain. The CDR3 is 16 residues long. Germline lookup yields CDR1 MNHNS and CDR2 SASEGT. Trimming shortened V by 1 base and J by 4 bases, and 14 bases separated the two germline ends. CDR3: CASSEVLGIVYNEQFF. The CDR3 bases are TGTGCCAGCAGTGAAGTTCTGGGGATTGTATACAATGAGCAGTTCTTC.